This T cell receptor (beta chain) is from a study of Graves' ophthalmopathy and Graves' hyperthyroidism (dated by TCRdb to between 2017 and 2018). Background on the whole study: Peripheral blood was collected before any treatment was given, at the time of initial diagnosis. TCR beta repertoire signatures were used to distinguish Graves' ophthalmopathy from Graves' hyperthyroidism and to predict progression to ophthalmopathy. In total, some 130 blood samples were TCR-sequenced: 43 ophthalmopathy, approximately 75 hyperthyroidism and approximately 17 hyperthyroidism-to-ophthalmopathy patients. To explore V-J signatures that distinguish ophthalmopathy from hyperthyroidism, a discovery set of about a hundred patients was enrolled, made up of roughly 41 with ophthalmopathy and roughly 57 with stable hyperthyroidism. The independent validation cohort included some 19 hyperthyroidism patients plus 17 patients who later progressed from hyperthyroidism to ophthalmopathy. In more than five hyperthyroidism patients, the T-cell repertoires found in thyroid tissue were compared with those found in blood. Once sampling was done, hyperthyroidism patients were given methimazole at a starting dose of 30 mg daily, while ophthalmopathy patients were given high-dose intravenous methylprednisolone. The 95 to 100 discovery patients were randomly divided into training and test sets at a 7:3 ratio. Overall study results and their limits: Sample size was not predetermined statistically, and investigators were not blinded to group allocation. Among expanded thyroid clonotypes with frequency above 0.001, most also showed up in blood, which suggests that blood repertoires may reflect the thyroid immune response. In validation, the model predicted ophthalmopathy progression with 70.59% sensitivity and approximately 72% specificity; more than ten predicted patients were CT-confirmed with GO in a median of around 6 months. The 13-signature model separated ophthalmopathy from stable hyperthyroidism with roughly 90% sensitivity and around 84% specificity in cross-validation, and 80%/75% in the test set.

Worth noting for this clonotype: What antigen it recognizes has not been identified. No qualities accompany the bases; no much larger clone lies one base away.

V is reduced by 8 bases and J by 3 bases, leaving a spacing of 8 bases between them. Based on the germline V gene, the CDR1 and CDR2 sequences are MNHNS and SASEGT. The CDR3 holds 12 amino acids from the cysteine to the phenylalanine. CDR3 DNA is the only sequence kept; it has 36 bases, read in frame from the first base. Ophthalmopathy patients had moderately to severely active disease, Clinical Activity Score of at least 3, NOSPECS grade of at least 4, and disease duration under 3 months. Patients with other autoimmune diseases, uncontrolled infections, pregnancy or lactation were excluded from the study. Clinical symptoms, serum thyroxine, TRAb, thyroid ultrasound and orbital computed tomography were used for diagnosis. PBMCs were isolated from approximately 10 ml of fresh peripheral blood by Ficoll-Paque density gradient centrifugation. Trizol reagent was used to extract the total RNA, and its quality was then checked on an Agilent 2100 Bioanalyzer.

TCR beta CDR3 regions were amplified from RNA transcripts for repertoire sequencing. The first round of RT-PCR was done with HTBI primers and the Qiagen OneStep RT-PCR kit, and was followed by a second round of multiplex PCR, then size selection and purification. Sequencing of the libraries was carried out on an Illumina HiSeq2000 in paired-end mode with 100 bp reads. The published analysis was carried out like this. Reads were processed with SOAPnuke, discarding reads with adapters, uncalled bases, mean Phred below 15, or no exact constant-primer or identifier match. COPE v1.2.5 was used to merge high-quality paired reads. Each unique nucleotide sequence was defined as a clonotype, and clonotypes were aligned to IMGT TRB V, D and J references with MiTCR v1.1. Only V-J combinations with frequency above 0.0001 were analysed, covering about 99% of repertoires. A TCR clonal expansion and chaos score per V-J combination was defined as the ratio of F50 clonal expansion to chaos observed in the TCRdist matrix. Welch's t-statistics and random forest were used to reduce features to about a dozen V-J combinations, which were fed into a naive Bayes classifier. The similarity between thyroid and blood repertoires was quantified using the Morisita-Horn index. Clones were called with MiXCR by TCRdb after fastp trimmed the public reads at Q25, and only in-frame beta chains were retained. Entries are consolidated by CDR3 protein sequence, retaining the most common genes and DNA. The V and J calls come from TCRdb's annotation, not from the publication. This sample comprises some 160,000 distinct CDR3 sequences, 35% to 50% of them detected only once. Clones ranked in the top ten supply 7.5% to 10% of the sample.

The sequence was obtained from a man aged 25 to 45 with Graves' ophthalmopathy. Donor details come from another sample of the same person, matched by shared clones. Sequencing input: peripheral blood. The receptor chain draws on TRBV6-1 and TRBJ1-5, with the D gene too uncertain to name. The nucleotide sequence reads as follows: TGTGCCAGCTTCGGGAACAATCAGCCCCAGCATTTT. Its coded protein is CASFGNNQPQHF.